This T cell receptor (beta chain) is from a study of molecular identifiers for immune sequencing clone quantification. Study at large: RNA from 20,000 or 100,000 naive CD8 cells was split five ways in replicates, with four sequenced.

When naive CD8 T cells were sorted, they were gated as CD8+CD4-CCR7+CD45RA+. V lost 11 bases and J 1 base, leaving 12 bases between the germline ends. From germline, CDR1 is SEHNR and CDR2 FQNEAQ (reference sequence). CDR3 size: 12 residues. TCRdb recomputed calls from the PCR reads with MiXCR, one row per CDR3 protein. The table records approximately 670,000 distinct CDR3 sequences, 15% to 20% of them present only once. The V gene is TRBV7-9, the J gene TRBJ2-7, with unresolved D. The source of this sequence is a human donor in good health. Some libraries in this study had Jurkat cell RNA spiked in. The sequenced sample was naive CD8+ T cells from blood, with Jurkat cell RNA spiked in. Subset meaning: FACS-sorted CD8+CD4-CCR7+CD45RA+ naive T cells. CDR3 protein: CAGCFRSYEQYF. DNA of the CDR3: TGTGCCGGCTGCTTCCGTTCCTACGAGCAGTACTTC.